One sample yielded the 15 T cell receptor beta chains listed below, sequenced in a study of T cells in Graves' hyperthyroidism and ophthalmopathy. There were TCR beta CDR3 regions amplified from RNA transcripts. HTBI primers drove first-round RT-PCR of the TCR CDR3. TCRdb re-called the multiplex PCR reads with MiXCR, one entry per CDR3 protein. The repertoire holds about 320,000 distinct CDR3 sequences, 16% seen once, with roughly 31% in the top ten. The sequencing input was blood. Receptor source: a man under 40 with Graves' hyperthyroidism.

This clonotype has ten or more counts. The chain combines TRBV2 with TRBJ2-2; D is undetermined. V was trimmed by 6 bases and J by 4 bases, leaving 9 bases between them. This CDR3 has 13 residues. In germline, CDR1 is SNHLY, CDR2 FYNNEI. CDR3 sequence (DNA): TGTGCCAGCAGGGCTGTGGTCACCGGGGAGCTGTTTTTT. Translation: CASRAVVTGELFF.

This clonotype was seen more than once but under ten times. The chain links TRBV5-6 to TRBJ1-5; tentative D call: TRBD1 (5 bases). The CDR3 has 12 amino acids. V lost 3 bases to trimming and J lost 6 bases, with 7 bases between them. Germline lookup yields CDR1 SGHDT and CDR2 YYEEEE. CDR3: CASSYRGQPQHF. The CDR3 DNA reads TGTGCCAGCAGCTATAGGGGTCAGCCCCAGCATTTT.

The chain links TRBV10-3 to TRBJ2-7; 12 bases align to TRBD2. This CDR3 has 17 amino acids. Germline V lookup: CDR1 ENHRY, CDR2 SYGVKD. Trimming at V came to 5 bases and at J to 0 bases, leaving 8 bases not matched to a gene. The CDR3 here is CAISTTSGRQSSYEQYF. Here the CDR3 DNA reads TGTGCCATCAGTACGACTAGCGGGAGACAGAGCTCCTACGAGCAGTACTTC.

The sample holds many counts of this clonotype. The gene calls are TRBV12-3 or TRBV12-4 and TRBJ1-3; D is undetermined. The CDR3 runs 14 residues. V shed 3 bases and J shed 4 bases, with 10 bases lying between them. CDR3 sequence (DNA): TGTGCCAGCAGTTTCCGGGTTAAGGGAAACACCATATATTTT. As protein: CASSFRVKGNTIYF.

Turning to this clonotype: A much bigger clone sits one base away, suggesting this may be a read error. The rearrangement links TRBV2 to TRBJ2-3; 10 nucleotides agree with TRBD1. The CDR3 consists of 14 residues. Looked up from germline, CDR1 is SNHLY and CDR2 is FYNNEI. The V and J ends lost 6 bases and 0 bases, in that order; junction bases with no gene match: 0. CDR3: CASRGQGSTDTQYF. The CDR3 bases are TGTGCCAGCAGGGGACAGGGGAGCACAGATACGCAGTATTTT.

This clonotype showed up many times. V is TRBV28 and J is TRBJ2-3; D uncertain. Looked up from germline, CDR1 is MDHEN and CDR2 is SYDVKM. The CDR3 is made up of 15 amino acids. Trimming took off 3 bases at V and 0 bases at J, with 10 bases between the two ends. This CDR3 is CASSLGGSSTDTQYF. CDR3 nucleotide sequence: TGTGCCAGCAGTTTGGGCGGCTCTAGCACAGATACGCAGTATTTT.

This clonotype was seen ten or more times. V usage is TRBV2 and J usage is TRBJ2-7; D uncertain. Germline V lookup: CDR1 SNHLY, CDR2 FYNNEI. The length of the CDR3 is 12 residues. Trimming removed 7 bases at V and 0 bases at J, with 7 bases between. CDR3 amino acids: CASKRISYEQYF. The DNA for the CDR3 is TGTGCCAGCAAAAGGATCTCCTACGAGCAGTACTTC.

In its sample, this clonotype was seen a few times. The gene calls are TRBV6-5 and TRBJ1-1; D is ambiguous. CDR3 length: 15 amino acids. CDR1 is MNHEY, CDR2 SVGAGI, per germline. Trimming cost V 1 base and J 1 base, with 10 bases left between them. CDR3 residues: CASSYFRTGNTEAFF. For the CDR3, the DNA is TGTGCCAGCAGTTACTTTCGGACGGGGAACACTGAAGCTTTCTTT.

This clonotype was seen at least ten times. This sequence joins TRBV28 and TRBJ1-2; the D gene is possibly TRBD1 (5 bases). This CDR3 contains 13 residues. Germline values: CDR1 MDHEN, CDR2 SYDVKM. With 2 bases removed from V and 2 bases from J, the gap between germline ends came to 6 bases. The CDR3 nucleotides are TGTGCCAGCAGTTTAGACAGAAACTATGGCTACACCTTC. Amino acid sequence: CASSLDRNYGYTF.

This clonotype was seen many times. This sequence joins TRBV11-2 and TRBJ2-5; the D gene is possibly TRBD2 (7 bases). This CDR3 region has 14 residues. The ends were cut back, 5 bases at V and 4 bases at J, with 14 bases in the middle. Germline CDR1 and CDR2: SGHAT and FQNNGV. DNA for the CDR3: TGTGCCAGCAGCGGGAGGGGGTTACGAGAGACCCAGTACTTC. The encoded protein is CASSGRGLRETQYF.

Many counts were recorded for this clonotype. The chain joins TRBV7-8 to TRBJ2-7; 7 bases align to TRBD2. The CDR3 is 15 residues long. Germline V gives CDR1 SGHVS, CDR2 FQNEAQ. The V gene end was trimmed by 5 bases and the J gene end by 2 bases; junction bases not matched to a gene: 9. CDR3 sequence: CASSRWLADTYEQYF. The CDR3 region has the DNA TGTGCCAGCAGCCGGTGGCTAGCGGATACCTACGAGCAGTACTTC.

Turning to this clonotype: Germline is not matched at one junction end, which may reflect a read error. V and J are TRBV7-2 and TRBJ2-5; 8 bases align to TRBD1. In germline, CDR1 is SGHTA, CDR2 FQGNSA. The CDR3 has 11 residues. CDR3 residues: CASSLSDRVHF. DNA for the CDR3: TGTGCCAGCAGCTTATCGGACAGGGTTCACTTC.

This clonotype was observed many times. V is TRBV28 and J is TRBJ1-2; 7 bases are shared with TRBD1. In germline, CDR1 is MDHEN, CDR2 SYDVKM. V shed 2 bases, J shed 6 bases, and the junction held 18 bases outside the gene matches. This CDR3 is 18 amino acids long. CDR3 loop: CASSLGGGAGPLRHGYTF. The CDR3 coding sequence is TGTGCCAGCAGTTTAGGAGGGGGCGCAGGACCTCTAAGGCATGGCTACACCTTC.

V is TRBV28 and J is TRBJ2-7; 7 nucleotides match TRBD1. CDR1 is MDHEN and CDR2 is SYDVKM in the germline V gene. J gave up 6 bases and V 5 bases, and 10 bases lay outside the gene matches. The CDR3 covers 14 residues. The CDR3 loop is CASSPMDGTAEQYF. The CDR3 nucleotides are TGTGCCAGCAGTCCTATGGACGGGACAGCCGAGCAGTACTTC.

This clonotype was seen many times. For the CDR3, the DNA is TGTGCCAGCAGTGAAGTTGGGGACAGGGGGCTCGGCTACACCTTC. This translates into CASSEVGDRGLGYTF. V usage is TRBV2 and J usage is TRBJ1-2; 12 nucleotides agree with TRBD1. From germline, CDR1 is SNHLY and CDR2 FYNNEI. Germline trimming cut 1 base from V and 8 bases from J; bases unmatched to any gene: 5. This CDR3 is 15 amino acids long.